One sample yielded the 14 T cell receptor beta chains listed below, sequenced in a study of cytomegalovirus exposure and HLA in healthy donors. A multiplex PCR was run with 60 Vbeta primers and 13 Jbeta primers. TCRdb's copy holds only in-frame clones and misses some; the assay was immunoSEQ multiplex PCR. Counted here are approximately 82,000 clones, 78% occurring once; the ten biggest clones make up 1.6%. Input material: PBMCs. The receptors come from a man in his forties in good health and CMV-seronegative.

The chain recombines TRBV2 with TRBJ1-1, with TRBD1 matching 11 bases. This CDR3 comprises 14 residues. Germline lookup yields CDR1 SNHLY and CDR2 FYNNEI. After removal of 6 bases from V and 4 bases from J, the junction contained 4 bases not matched to a gene. The CDR3 reads CASRGTGGFTEAFF. CDR3 in DNA: TGTGCCAGCAGGGGGACAGGGGGTTTCACTGAAGCTTTCTTT.

V usage is TRBV18 and J usage is TRBJ2-5, with a weak D call TRBD2 (5 bases). The germline V gene encodes CDR1 KGHSH and CDR2 LQKENI. V lost 3 bases and J 3 bases, leaving 11 bases between the germline ends. The CDR3 consists of 14 residues. CDR3 nucleotide sequence: TGTGCCAGCTCACCCGCGGGCAGAAAAGAGACCCAGTACTTC. It translates to CASSPAGRKETQYF.

This clone was seen once. In DNA form, the CDR3 reads TGTGCCAGCAGCTTTTTTGCGCCCTTCACTGAAGCTTTCTTT. Residues: CASSFFAPFTEAFF. The chain joins TRBV5-6 to TRBJ1-1; D remains ambiguous. The CDR3 is 14 amino acids. In germline, CDR1 is SGHDT, CDR2 YYEEEE. V was clipped by 2 bases and J by 4 bases, with 12 bases between them.

V gene TRBV11-2 combines with J gene TRBJ2-1; D ambiguous. CDR3 size: 12 residues. V dropped 5 bases and J dropped 12 bases, with 14 bases sitting between them. CDR1 is SGHAT and CDR2 is FQNNGV in the germline V gene. CDR3 nucleotides: TGTGCCAGCAGCATACCTGACACTGCGCAGTTCTTC. This codes for CASSIPDTAQFF.

The gene calls are TRBV19 and TRBJ2-5; perhaps TRBD2 as D (5 bases). Germline V CDR1 and CDR2: LNHDA, SQIVND (reference sequence). The CDR3 extends over 15 amino acids. Trimming stripped 1 base from V and 1 base from J, with 10 bases between. CDR3 sequence reads: CASSIVSAGQETQYF. CDR3 nucleotides: TGTGCCAGTAGTATAGTTTCCGCGGGCCAAGAGACCCAGTACTTC.

The CDR3 loop is CASGGQGRTETQYF. CDR3 nucleotide sequence: TGTGCCAGCGGCGGACAGGGAAGAACAGAGACCCAGTACTTC. The chain is built from TRBV9 and TRBJ2-5; 8 nucleotides agree with TRBD1. This CDR3 region has 14 residues. Trimming took 7 bases from V and 4 from J; bases not matched to a gene: 9. Germline V CDR1 and CDR2: SGDLS, YYNGEE.

The rearrangement joins TRBV4-2 to TRBJ2-1, with 7 bases matching TRBD1. CDR3 length: 15 residues. From germline, CDR1 is LGHNA and CDR2 YNFKEQ. V was clipped by 0 bases and J by 13 bases; unmatched bases: 12. The CDR3 DNA is TGTGCCAGCAGCCAAGATCGGTCAAACAGGGGCGCACAGTTCTTC. It is translated as CASSQDRSNRGAQFF.

The J gene is TRBJ2-7, the V gene TRBV6-5, with a tentative D call TRBD1 (6 bases). V lost 0 bases and J lost 1, with 13 bases in between. CDR3 length: 16 residues. Germline V gene lookup returns CDR1 MNHEY and CDR2 SVGAGI. The CDR3 region has the DNA TGTGCCAGCAGTTACTCGGTGACAGGTCGTTCCTACGAGCAGTACTTC. This gives the protein CASSYSVTGRSYEQYF.

The CDR3 here is CASSPQTGPTAEQYF. The CDR3 coding sequence is TGCGCCAGCAGCCCTCAGACAGGCCCCACTGCGGAGCAGTACTTC. The V gene is TRBV5-1, the J gene TRBJ2-7; maybe TRBD1 (6 bases). CDR1 and CDR2 (germline): SGHRS, YFSETQ. The CDR3 totals 15 residues. V lost 4 bases, J lost 7 bases, and 21 bases lay in between.

V gene TRBV15 combines with J gene TRBJ1-2, with 7 bases aligning to TRBD1. The CDR3 loop spans 15 amino acids. The J segment lost 2 bases and the V segment lost 3 bases, leaving 6 bases of the junction unmatched. The germline V gene has CDR1 LNHNV and CDR2 YYDKDF (reference sequence). CDR3 loop: CATSSIGQDNYGYTF. The CDR3, as DNA: TGTGCCACCAGCAGTATTGGACAGGACAACTATGGCTACACCTTC.

The chain uses TRBV4-1 and TRBJ2-4; no definite D call. Deletions cut 0 bases from V and 1 base from J, with 19 bases between. The CDR3 has 19 residues. Germline CDR1 and CDR2: MGHRA and YSYEKL. The CDR3 loop reads CASSQDGPAGRRAKNIQYF. In DNA form, the CDR3 reads TGCGCCAGCAGCCAAGACGGCCCGGCAGGCCGAAGGGCCAAAAACATTCAGTACTTC.

This rearrangement joins TRBV4-2 to TRBJ1-5; unclear D gene. This CDR3 region has 20 residues. The V end was cut by 1 base, the J end by 6 bases, with 28 bases between. CDR1 and CDR2 from the germline V gene are LGHNA and YNFKEQ. CDR3 bases: TGTGCCAGCAGCCAAGGGCCTAGTCAGGACTCAAGACGGTGGTCTCAGCCCCAGCATTTT. This encodes CASSQGPSQDSRRWSQPQHF.

This chain connects TRBV6-5 to TRBJ2-1; 7 nucleotides align to TRBD2. Germline CDR1 is MNHEY and CDR2 is SVGAGI. This CDR3 spans 16 amino acids. J was trimmed by 5 bases and V by 4 bases; bases with no gene match: 11. CDR3 sequence reads: CASSLDSRTRNNEQFF. The CDR3, as DNA: TGTGCCAGCAGTTTGGACTCGCGGACTAGGAACAATGAGCAGTTCTTC.

V gene TRBV27 combines with J gene TRBJ1-1; 8 nucleotides agree with TRBD1. The junction had 7 bases not matched to a gene; V was cut back by 6 bases and J by 10 bases. CDR3 length: 12 residues. Germline loops: CDR1 MNHEY, CDR2 SMNVEV (reference sequence). This chain's CDR3 is CASRPIQGGAFF. As DNA, the CDR3 is TGTGCCAGCAGACCGATACAGGGGGGAGCTTTCTTT.